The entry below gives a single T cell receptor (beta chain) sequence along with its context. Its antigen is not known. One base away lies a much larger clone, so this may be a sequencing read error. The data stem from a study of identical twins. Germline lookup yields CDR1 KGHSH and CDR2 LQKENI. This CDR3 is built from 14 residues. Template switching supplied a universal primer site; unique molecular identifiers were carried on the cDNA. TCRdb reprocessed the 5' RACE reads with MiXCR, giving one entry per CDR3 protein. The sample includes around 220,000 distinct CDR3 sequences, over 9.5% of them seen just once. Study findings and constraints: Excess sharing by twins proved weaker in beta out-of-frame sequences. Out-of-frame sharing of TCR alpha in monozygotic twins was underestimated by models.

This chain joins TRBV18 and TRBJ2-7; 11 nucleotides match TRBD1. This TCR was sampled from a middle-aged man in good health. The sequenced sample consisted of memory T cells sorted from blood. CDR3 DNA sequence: TGTACCAGCTCACCCGGACAGGGGGCGGTCGAGCAGTACTTC. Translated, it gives CTSSPGQGAVEQYF.